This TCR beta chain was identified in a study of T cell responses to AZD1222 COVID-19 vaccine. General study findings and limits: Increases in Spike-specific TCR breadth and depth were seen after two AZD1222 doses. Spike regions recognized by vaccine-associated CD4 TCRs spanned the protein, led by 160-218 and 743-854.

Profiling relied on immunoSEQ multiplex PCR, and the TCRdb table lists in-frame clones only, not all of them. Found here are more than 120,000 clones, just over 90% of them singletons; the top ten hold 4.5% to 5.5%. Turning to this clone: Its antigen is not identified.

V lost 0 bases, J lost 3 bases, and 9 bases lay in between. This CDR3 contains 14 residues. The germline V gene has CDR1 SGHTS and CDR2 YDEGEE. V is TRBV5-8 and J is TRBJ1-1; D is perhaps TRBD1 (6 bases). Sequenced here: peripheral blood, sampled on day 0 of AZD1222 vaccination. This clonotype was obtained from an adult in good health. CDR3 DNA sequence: TGTGCCAGCAGCTTGGAGGGGGTACACACTGAAGCTTTCTTT. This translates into CASSLEGVHTEAFF.